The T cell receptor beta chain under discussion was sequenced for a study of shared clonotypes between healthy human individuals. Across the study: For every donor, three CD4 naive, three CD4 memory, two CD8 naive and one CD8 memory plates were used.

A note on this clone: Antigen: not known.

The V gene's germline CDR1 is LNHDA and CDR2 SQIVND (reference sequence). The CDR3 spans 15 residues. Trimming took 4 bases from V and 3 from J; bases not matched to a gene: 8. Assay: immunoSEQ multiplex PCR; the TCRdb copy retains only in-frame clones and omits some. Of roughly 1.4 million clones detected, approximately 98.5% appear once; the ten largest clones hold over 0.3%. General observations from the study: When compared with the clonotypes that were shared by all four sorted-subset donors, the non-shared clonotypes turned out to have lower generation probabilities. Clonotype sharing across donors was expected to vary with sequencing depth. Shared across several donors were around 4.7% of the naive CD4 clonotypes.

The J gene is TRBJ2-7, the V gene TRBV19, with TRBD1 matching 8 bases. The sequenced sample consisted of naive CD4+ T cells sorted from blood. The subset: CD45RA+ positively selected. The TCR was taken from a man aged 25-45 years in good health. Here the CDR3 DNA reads TGTGCCAGTAGTAACACCGGGACAGGCATCTACGAGCAGTACTTC. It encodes CASSNTGTGIYEQYF.